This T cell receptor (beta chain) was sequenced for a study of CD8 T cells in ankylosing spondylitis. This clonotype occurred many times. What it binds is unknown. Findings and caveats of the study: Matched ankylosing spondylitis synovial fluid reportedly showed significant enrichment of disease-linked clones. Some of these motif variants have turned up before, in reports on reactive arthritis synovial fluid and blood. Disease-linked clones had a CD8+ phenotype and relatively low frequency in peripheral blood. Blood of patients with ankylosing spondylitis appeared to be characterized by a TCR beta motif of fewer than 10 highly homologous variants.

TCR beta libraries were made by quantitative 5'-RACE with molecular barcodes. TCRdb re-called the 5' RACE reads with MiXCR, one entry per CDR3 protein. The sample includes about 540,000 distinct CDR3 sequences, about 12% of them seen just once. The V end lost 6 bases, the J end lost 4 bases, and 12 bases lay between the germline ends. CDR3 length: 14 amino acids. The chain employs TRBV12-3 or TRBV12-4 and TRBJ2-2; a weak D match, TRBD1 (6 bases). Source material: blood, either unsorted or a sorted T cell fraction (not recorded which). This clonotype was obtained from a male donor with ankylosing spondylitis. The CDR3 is CASSRGQTTGELFF. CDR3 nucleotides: TGTGCCAGCAGCCGCGGACAGACCACCGGGGAGCTGTTTTTT.